The clone carrying this T cell receptor (beta chain) appeared a few times. Its matching antigen is unknown. The sample comes from a study of T cell repertoires in cytomegalovirus infection. Study as a whole: Recently identified HLA-C-restricted CMV epitopes were used, and well-studied HLA-B-restricted CMV epitopes were used as well.

TCRdb independently ran MiXCR on the reads; one entry per CDR3 protein. The data hold approximately 340,000 distinct CDR3 sequences, with approximately 32% observed a single time. This CDR3 contains 18 residues. Germline CDR1 is SGHTA and CDR2 is FQGTGA. J was trimmed by 6 bases and V by 4 bases; bases with no gene match: 18. The source was cultured PBMCs, collected from culture after CMV antigen stimulation. This chain joins TRBV7-3 and TRBJ2-1; 7 bases align to TRBD1. The receptor comes from a human donor in good health (CMV status not recorded). Some clones in this sample may be carry-over from other donors' samples. CDR3 nucleotides: TGTGCCAGCAGCTCAGGGACAGCGTCCTCTAAATCGACCAATGAGCAGTTCTTC. Its translation: CASSSGTASSKSTNEQFF.